What follows is one T cell receptor (beta chain) and its context. The antigen is not known. J gave up 2 bases and V 5 bases, and 12 bases lay outside the gene matches. The CDR3 contains 16 residues. From germline, CDR1 is SGHAT and CDR2 FQNNGV. The sample is drawn from a study of T cell clones after liver transplantation. Looking at the study overall: Samples came from ITN030ST, which attempted immunosuppression withdrawal within 2 years of liver transplantation. Until 12-24 months post-transplant, subjects got standard immunosuppression and no induction.

The table came from immunoSEQ multiplex PCR; TCRdb's copy has only in-frame clones and leaves some out. This sample yields under 12,000 clones, of which around 70% are seen a single time; roughly 24% belongs to the top ten. Study conclusions and caveats: Compared with third party-reactive sequences, donor-reactive ones declined more, independent of withdrawal success.

Sequencing used CD4+ T cells from blood, obtained roughly 30 months after liver transplant. This chain joins TRBV11-2 and TRBJ2-7, with 7 nucleotides matching TRBD1. The receptor's source is a human patient who received a liver transplant. Some T cells may arise from the graft donor. The CDR3 region has the DNA TGTGCCAGCAGCCTAAGGGACAGCGCGACTCCCTACGAGCAGTACTTC. Translating gives CASSLRDSATPYEQYF.